The 14 T cell receptor beta chains presented below share a single source sample, sequenced in a study of T cell changes during pregnancy in multiple sclerosis. Repertoires were generated with immunoSEQ multiplex PCR, while TCRdb's copy carries only in-frame clones and drops some. Counted here are approximately 44,000 clones, roughly 87% occurring once; the ten biggest clones make up approximately 0.64%. The sample in question was CD4+ T cells from peripheral blood mononuclear cells, obtained in the first trimester of pregnancy. These receptors all stem from a female donor with multiple sclerosis, enrolled in a pregnancy study.

V usage is TRBV7-2 and J usage is TRBJ2-3, with TRBD2 matching over 7 bases. The CDR3 is 14 amino acids. The junction had 2 bases not matched to a gene; V was cut back by 5 bases and J by 0 bases. CDR1 SGHTA and CDR2 FQGNSA come from the germline V gene. CDR3: CASSISGSTDTQYF. CDR3 nucleotides: TGTGCCAGCAGCATTAGCGGGAGCACAGATACGCAGTATTTT.

This sequence joins TRBV11-3 and TRBJ2-7; 7 positions agree with TRBD1. The V and J ends lost 4 bases and 1 base, in that order; junction bases with no gene match: 13. Germline CDR1 reads SGHNT; CDR2 reads YENEEA. The CDR3 consists of 17 residues. The CDR3 spells CASSYQIPGTASYEQYF. DNA of the CDR3: TGTGCCAGCAGCTATCAAATACCCGGGACAGCATCCTACGAGCAGTACTTC. Filled out from reference TRBV11-3 and TRBJ2-7, the complete variable domain reads EAGVVQSPRYKIIEKKQPVAFWCNPISGHNTLYWYLQNLGQGPELLIRYENEEAVDDSQLPKDRFSAERLKGVDSTLKIQPAELGDSAVYLCASSYQIPGTASYEQYFGPGTRLTVT.

V is TRBV29-1 and J is TRBJ1-1, with TRBD1 matching over 8 bases. The trim removed 7 bases at V and 1 base at J, leaving 2 bases unmatched. The germline V gene encodes CDR1 SQVTM and CDR2 ANQGSEA. The CDR3 has 12 amino acids. CDR3 region: CSADRGNTEAFF. As DNA, the CDR3 is TGCAGCGCAGACAGGGGGAACACTGAAGCTTTCTTT.

The rearrangement uses TRBV5-4 and TRBJ2-2; 9 positions agree with TRBD2. The CDR3 loop spans 15 amino acids. The trim removed 4 bases at V and 5 bases at J, leaving 6 bases unmatched. CDR1 SGHNT and CDR2 YYREEE come from the germline V gene (reference sequence). The DNA for the CDR3 is TGTGCCAGCAGCCTACAAACTAGCGGGACCGGGGAGCTGTTTTTT. It is translated as CASSLQTSGTGELFF.

The gene calls are TRBV5-1 and TRBJ2-7; D remains unclear. The length of the CDR3 is 15 residues. The ends were cut back, 4 bases at V and 4 bases at J, with 18 bases in the middle. Looked up from germline, CDR1 is SGHRS and CDR2 is YFSETQ. CDR3 loop: CASSGDNRVSYEQYF. As DNA, the CDR3 is TGCGCCAGCAGCGGAGATAACCGGGTGAGTTACGAGCAGTACTTC.

The chain recombines TRBV25-1 with TRBJ1-2, with 9 bases matching TRBD1. V lost 3 bases and J lost 7; bases outside the gene matches: 12. Germline CDR1 MGHDK, CDR2 SYGVNS. This CDR3 region has 16 residues. For the CDR3, the DNA is TGTGCCAGCAGTGATTGGGGGGGACAGGGAGGTTTTGGCTACACCTTC. Its protein product is CASSDWGGQGGFGYTF.

The V call is TRBV6-5, the J call TRBJ2-7, with 9 bases matching TRBD1. The CDR3 loop spans 14 amino acids. With 7 bases clipped from V and 3 bases from J, the junction kept 7 bases outside the gene matches. Germline-derived CDR1 and CDR2 are MNHEY and SVGAGI. The CDR3 sequence is CASKRGQGGYEQYF. The CDR3 region has the DNA TGTGCCAGCAAGAGGGGACAGGGAGGCTACGAGCAGTACTTC.

The gene calls are TRBV28 and TRBJ2-1; 9 nucleotides align to TRBD1. Trimming cost V 10 bases and J 1 base; bases outside gene matches: 26. The CDR3 totals 21 residues. The germline V gene encodes CDR1 MDHEN and CDR2 SYDVKM. The chain's CDR3 is CATIERGTGKTGGGSYNEQFF. In DNA, the CDR3 is TGTGCCACCATCGAAAGAGGGACAGGGAAGACGGGGGGCGGTTCCTACAATGAGCAGTTCTTC.

The genes are TRBV19 and TRBJ2-7, with a possible D match to TRBD1 (6 bases). Germline V lookup: CDR1 LNHDA, CDR2 SQIVND (reference sequence). The CDR3 is made up of 14 amino acids. V dropped 1 base and J dropped 6 bases, with 13 bases sitting between them. The CDR3 is CASSIGGQFAEQYF. In nucleotides, the CDR3 is TGTGCCAGTAGTATAGGAGGACAGTTTGCCGAGCAGTACTTC.

The rearrangement links TRBV10-3 to TRBJ1-5; the match to TRBD1 covers 9 bases. This CDR3 spans 15 amino acids. V shed 0 bases, J shed 6 bases, and the junction held 3 bases outside the gene matches. Germline CDR1 and CDR2: ENHRY and SYGVKD. CDR3 bases: TGTGCCATCAGTGAGTCGGGACAGGGTTCTCAGCCCCAGCATTTT. Its protein product is CAISESGQGSQPQHF.

The chain recombines TRBV5-8 with TRBJ2-2; TRBD2 aligns across 10 bases. The CDR3 consists of 15 residues. J lost 3 bases, V lost 4 bases, and 3 bases had no gene match. Germline CDR1 and CDR2: SGHTS and YDEGEE. DNA of the CDR3: TGTGCCAGCAGCAGGACTAGCGGAGACACCGGGGAGCTGTTTTTT. The encoded protein is CASSRTSGDTGELFF.

The chain uses TRBV9 and TRBJ1-4; D is unresolved. The germline gives CDR1 SGDLS, CDR2 YYNGEE. The CDR3 contains 15 residues. The V gene lost 3 bases and the J gene lost 6 bases, with 15 bases spanning the gap. The CDR3 region is CASSAQASPYEKLFF. CDR3 sequence (DNA): TGTGCCAGCAGCGCTCAGGCTTCGCCGTATGAAAAACTGTTTTTT.

The chain is built from TRBV11-3 and TRBJ2-3; TRBD2 agrees at 7 bases. Germline loops: CDR1 SGHNT, CDR2 YENEEA. J lost 2 bases, V lost 3 bases, and 8 bases had no gene match. This CDR3 is 16 amino acids long. CDR3 sequence: CASSFGLVGVTDTQYF. The CDR3 DNA sequence: TGTGCCAGCAGCTTTGGACTAGTTGGGGTCACAGATACGCAGTATTTT.

V and J are TRBV7-2 and TRBJ2-1, with 10 bases that match TRBD1. This CDR3 is 16 amino acids long. CDR1 is SGHTA, CDR2 FQGNSA, per germline. The V gene end was trimmed by 0 bases and the J gene end by 5 bases; junction bases not matched to a gene: 4. The CDR3 DNA reads as TGTGCCAGCAGCTTAGCGGGACAGGGGTTCCACAATGAGCAGTTCTTC. This encodes CASSLAGQGFHNEQFF.